The 31 T cell receptor beta chains given below trace back to one sample, sequenced in a study of CD8 T cells in ankylosing spondylitis. Overall study findings and caveats: It appeared that ankylosing spondylitis blood was characterized by a TCR beta motif of eight highly homologous variants.

TCRdb processed the 5' RACE reads anew with MiXCR; each CDR3 protein has one entry. This sample has a few hundred thousand distinct CDR3 sequences, with over 9.5% found just once. The antigens of these receptors remain unknown. Sequenced input: blood, either unsorted or a sorted T cell fraction (not recorded which). The source is a male donor with ankylosing spondylitis.

The CDR3 is CASSLRTEKDEQFF. The CDR3 nucleotides read TGTGCCAGCAGCTTGAGGACAGAGAAGGATGAGCAGTTCTTC. The chain couples TRBV5-4 to TRBJ2-1; possible D gene TRBD1, 6 bases. From germline, CDR1 is SGHNT and CDR2 YYREEE (reference sequence). Trimming pared 1 base from V and 8 bases from J, leaving 13 bases between. The CDR3 totals 14 residues. Filled out from reference TRBV5-4 and TRBJ2-1, the complete variable domain reads ETGVTQSPTHLIKTRGQQVTLRCSSQSGHNTVSWYQQALGQGPQFIFQYYREEENGRGNFPPRFSGLQFPNYSSELNVNALELDDSALYLCASSLRTEKDEQFFGPGTRLTVL.

This clonotype was detected only a few times. V and J are TRBV3-1 and TRBJ2-2; D is unclear. Germline V gene lookup returns CDR1 LGHDT and CDR2 YNNKEL (reference sequence). Trimming left V 5 bases short and J 15 bases short, with 16 bases between. The CDR3 runs 12 residues. CDR3 loop: CASSFITTILFF. The CDR3 DNA reads TGTGCCAGCAGCTTCATTACTACTATATTGTTTTTT.

CDR3 in amino acids: CASSLGATYGYTF. CDR3 nucleotide sequence: TGTGCCAGCAGCCTAGGAGCCACCTATGGCTACACCTTC. The chain employs TRBV12-3 or TRBV12-4 and TRBJ1-2; D call uncertain. V lost 6 bases, J lost 4 bases, and 12 bases lay in between. CDR3 size: 13 residues.

In its sample, this clonotype was seen a few times. V is TRBV20-1 and J is TRBJ1-3, with TRBD1 matching over 7 bases. After removal of 1 base from V and 4 bases from J, the junction contained 7 bases not matched to a gene. The CDR3 length is 15 residues. Per the germline V gene, CDR1 is DFQATT and CDR2 is SNEGSKA (reference sequence). CDR3 bases: TGCAGTGCTAGAGTTAACAGGGGAAAAGGAAACACCATATATTTT. Protein product: CSARVNRGKGNTIYF.

This clonotype was picked up many times. This chain connects TRBV29-1 to TRBJ2-1; tentative D call: TRBD2 (5 bases). CDR3 length equals 13 residues. From germline, CDR1 is SQVTM and CDR2 ANQGSEA. Trimming left V 6 bases short and J 7 bases short, with 16 bases between. CDR3 nucleotides: TGCAGCGTGGAGGTCCCCAGGCCTAATGAGCAGTTCTTC. Its protein product is CSVEVPRPNEQFF.

This clonotype was detected a few times. This chain connects TRBV5-6 to TRBJ2-7, with D possibly called TRBD1 or TRBD2 (5 bases each). The CDR3 is 15 amino acids. V was trimmed by 5 bases and J by 0 bases, leaving 15 bases between them. Germline V gives CDR1 SGHDT, CDR2 YYEEEE. CDR3 residues: CASSSGPMSSYEQYV. CDR3 bases: TGTGCCAGCAGTTCGGGACCGATGAGCTCCTACGAGCAGTACGTC.

The chain is built from TRBV20-1 and TRBJ1-6, with 9 bases matching TRBD1. The CDR3 extends over 14 amino acids. CDR1 DFQATT and CDR2 SNEGSKA come from the germline V gene (reference sequence). Trimming removed 3 bases from V and 6 bases from J; junction bases left unmatched: 3. DNA for the CDR3: TGCAGTGCTAGCGGGACAGGGAGTAATTCACCCCTCCACTTT. Translation: CSASGTGSNSPLHF.

The chain couples TRBV20-1 to TRBJ1-2, with a weak D call TRBD1 (6 bases). The CDR3 loop spans 15 amino acids. Germline CDR1 reads DFQATT; CDR2 reads SNEGSKA (reference sequence). Trimming stripped 5 bases from V and 0 bases from J, with 16 bases between. CDR3 nucleotide sequence: TGCAGTGCTGGTAGACTGCAGGGGTCTAACTATGGCTACACCTTC. This gives the protein CSAGRLQGSNYGYTF.

This clonotype came up many times. The chain links TRBV5-6 to TRBJ2-5, with D possibly matching TRBD1 (5 bases). The germline V gene encodes CDR1 SGHDT and CDR2 YYEEEE. The CDR3 is 14 amino acids. Between the trimmed V and J ends, which lost 0 bases and 2 bases, there was a span of 8 bases. The DNA for the CDR3 is TGTGCCAGCAGCTTGGAGGGGCGGCAAGAGACCCAGTACTTC. It yields the protein CASSLEGRQETQYF.

The chain links TRBV7-9 to TRBJ2-1; TRBD2 agrees at 10 bases. Germline CDR1 reads SEHNR; CDR2 reads FQNEAQ (reference sequence). With V trimmed by 5 bases and J by 5 bases, 6 bases remained unmatched. The CDR3 runs 15 residues. DNA for the CDR3: TGTGCCAGCAGCAAAACTAGCGGGGCGCACAATGAGCAGTTCTTC. Its protein product is CASSKTSGAHNEQFF.

A few counts support this clonotype. In DNA, the CDR3 is TGTGCCAGCAGCCCCGGACGGGTTGTCTACGAGCAGTACTTC. Protein: CASSPGRVVYEQYF. The chain uses TRBV7-6 and TRBJ2-7; the D is unclear. CDR3 length: 14 amino acids. V lost 5 bases and J lost 3, with 14 bases in between. Germline values: CDR1 SGHVS, CDR2 FNYEAQ.

The chain links TRBV9 to TRBJ2-6; perhaps TRBD1 as D (5 bases). The CDR3 spans 17 residues. Germline lookup yields CDR1 SGDLS and CDR2 YYNGEE. Trimming removed 2 bases at V and 2 bases at J, with 14 bases between. CDR3 sequence: CASSVGIAGTGANVLTF. The DNA for the CDR3 is TGTGCCAGCAGCGTCGGAATAGCAGGGACTGGGGCCAACGTCCTGACTTTC.

This clonotype appeared many times. The chain joins TRBV11-3 to TRBJ2-5, with TRBD2 matching over 7 bases. Trimming cost V 8 bases and J 5 bases; bases outside gene matches: 8. Germline CDR1 and CDR2: SGHNT and YENEEA. This CDR3 has 13 amino acids. This CDR3 reads CASRGPAGETQYF. For the CDR3, the DNA is TGTGCCAGCCGGGGACCAGCGGGGGAGACCCAGTACTTC.

The chain carries TRBV20-1 and TRBJ2-5; tentative D call: TRBD2 (6 bases). The CDR3 has 14 amino acids. Trimming shortened V by 5 bases and J by 5 bases, and 18 bases separated the two germline ends. Germline lookup yields CDR1 DFQATT and CDR2 SNEGSKA (reference sequence). CDR3 in DNA: TGCAGTGCTCATTGGGGACTGGGTGGTGAGACCCAGTACTTC. This translates into CSAHWGLGGETQYF.

The gene calls are TRBV7-8 and TRBJ2-1; 12 nucleotides match TRBD2. J gave up 2 bases and V 5 bases, and 4 bases lay outside the gene matches. Germline V gives CDR1 SGHVS, CDR2 FQNEAQ. The CDR3 contains 16 residues. In nucleotides, the CDR3 is TGTGCCAGCAGCGAGACTAGCGGGAGAGCCTACAATGAGCAGTTCTTC. It translates to CASSETSGRAYNEQFF.

This clonotype turned up a few times. The chain employs TRBV4-2 and TRBJ2-1, with D possibly matching TRBD2 (5 bases). The V gene's germline CDR1 is LGHNA and CDR2 YNFKEQ. With 1 base removed from V and 4 bases from J, the gap between germline ends came to 17 bases. The CDR3 length is 17 residues. The CDR3 loop is CASSQVTTREGYNEQFF. The CDR3 bases are TGTGCCAGCAGCCAAGTGACTACGAGGGAAGGTTACAATGAGCAGTTCTTC.

This clonotype was observed a handful of times. The rearrangement links TRBV20-1 to TRBJ1-6; D is uncertain. The germline gives CDR1 DFQATT, CDR2 SNEGSKA (reference sequence). V lost 6 bases and J 5 bases, leaving 20 bases between the germline ends. The CDR3 runs 16 residues. Written as DNA, the CDR3 is TGCAGTGCACATCGGGCACAAAGAACGGATAATTCACCCCTCCACTTT. It translates to CSAHRAQRTDNSPLHF.

The chain couples TRBV5-1 to TRBJ2-3; the match to TRBD2 covers 13 bases. This CDR3 has 16 residues. V trimming: 2 bases; J trimming: 2 bases; junction bases outside the gene matches: 2. Looked up from germline, CDR1 is SGHRS and CDR2 is YFSETQ. This CDR3 is CASSFGLAGDTDTQYF. The CDR3 nucleotides are TGCGCCAGCAGCTTCGGACTAGCGGGAGACACAGATACGCAGTATTTT.

This clonotype was recorded many times. The V call is TRBV5-6, the J call TRBJ2-2; D gene ambiguous. This CDR3 has 15 amino acids. Germline assignment: CDR1 SGHDT and CDR2 YYEEEE. Trimming pared 1 base from V and 5 bases from J, leaving 12 bases between. The CDR3 DNA is TGTGCCAGCAGCTTGATGGTAGCTGGAACCGGGGAGCTGTTTTTT. It translates to CASSLMVAGTGELFF.

The rearrangement links TRBV6-2 or TRBV6-3 to TRBJ2-1, with TRBD2 identical over 8 bases. Germline V lookup: CDR1 MNHEY, CDR2 SVGEGT. CDR3 length: 15 residues. The J segment lost 8 bases and the V segment lost 6 bases, leaving 12 bases of the junction unmatched. The CDR3 DNA is TGTGCCAGCAGCCCCCTAGGTAGCGGGAACTATGAGCAGTTCTTC. Protein sequence: CASSPLGSGNYEQFF.

The V call is TRBV2, the J call TRBJ2-7; D is ambiguous. Germline CDR1 SNHLY, CDR2 FYNNEI. V dropped 5 bases and J dropped 4 bases, with 6 bases sitting between them. The CDR3 sequence is 11 residues long. The CDR3: CASSPDYEQYV. For the CDR3, the DNA is TGTGCCAGCAGTCCAGATTACGAGCAGTACGTC.

The CDR3 nucleotides are TGTGCCAGCAGCCAAGAGCGACGGAGCAGCTCCTACGAGCAGTACTTC. Protein product: CASSQERRSSSYEQYF. The J gene is TRBJ2-7, the V gene TRBV3-1; D is uncertain. The V end lost 0 bases, the J end lost 0 bases, and 12 bases lay between the germline ends. The CDR3 contains 16 residues. The germline V gene has CDR1 LGHDT and CDR2 YNNKEL (reference sequence).

This chain uses TRBV20-1 with TRBJ2-2, with D perhaps matching TRBD1 or TRBD2 (5 bases each). V was shortened by 3 bases and J by 10 bases, with 18 bases between the two germline ends. The CDR3 loop spans 14 amino acids. The germline V gene encodes CDR1 DFQATT and CDR2 SNEGSKA (reference sequence). The CDR3 coding sequence is TGCAGTGCTAGCCGGCCCGGGGCCGGGGTGGAGCTGTTTTTT. Amino acid sequence: CSASRPGAGVELFF.

This clonotype was detected ten times or more. J is TRBJ2-7 and V is TRBV12-3 or TRBV12-4, with 9 bases lining up with TRBD1. V lost 7 bases to trimming and J lost 4 bases; unmatched junction nucleotides: 11. CDR3 size: 15 residues. The CDR3 reads CASTNRDREPYEQYV. The CDR3, as DNA: TGTGCCAGCACTAACCGGGACAGGGAACCGTACGAGCAGTACGTC.

The gene calls are TRBV2 and TRBJ1-5; a possible D gene is TRBD1 (5 bases). CDR1 and CDR2 (germline): SNHLY, FYNNEI. V gave up 10 bases and J gave up 2 bases, with 12 bases separating them. The CDR3 contains 13 residues. DNA of the CDR3: TGTGCCACCGGGGGTACAGGCAATCAGCCCCAGCATTTT. The encoded protein is CATGGTGNQPQHF.

Many counts were recorded for this clonotype. The chain is built from TRBV15 and TRBJ1-5; D is perhaps TRBD1 (6 bases). Germline CDR1 LNHNV, CDR2 YYDKDF (reference sequence). V was cut by 3 bases and J by 4 bases, with 7 bases left in between. The CDR3 totals 13 residues. CDR3: CATSRDRNQPQHF. Here the CDR3 DNA reads TGTGCCACCAGCAGGGACAGAAATCAGCCCCAGCATTTT.

The V call is TRBV7-9, the J call TRBJ1-4, with TRBD1 as a possible D gene (6 bases). This CDR3 spans 15 amino acids. Germline V gene data show CDR1 as SEHNR and CDR2 as FQNEAQ (reference sequence). With 1 base removed from V and 5 bases from J, the gap between germline ends came to 11 bases. CDR3 loop: CASSLGSQGNEKLFF. CDR3 nucleotide sequence: TGTGCCAGCAGCTTAGGATCCCAGGGGAATGAAAAACTGTTTTTT.

The chain uses TRBV4-1 and TRBJ1-2; D remains unclear. V lost 1 base, J lost 6 bases, and 9 bases lay in between. This CDR3 spans 13 amino acids. Per germline, CDR1 MGHRA and CDR2 YSYEKL. In nucleotides, the CDR3 is TGCGCCAGCAGCCAAGGACTGGGCGATGGCTACACCTTC. It specifies CASSQGLGDGYTF.

This clonotype was seen a handful of times. V and J are TRBV15 and TRBJ1-2, with 8 nucleotides matching TRBD1. The V and J ends lost 7 bases and 4 bases, in that order; junction bases with no gene match: 8. There are 14 residues in the CDR3. Germline loops: CDR1 LNHNV, CDR2 YYDKDF (reference sequence). Here the CDR3 reads CATNDRGPGYGYTF. DNA for the CDR3: TGTGCCACCAACGACAGGGGCCCTGGCTATGGCTACACCTTC.

In this sample, this clonotype turned up a few times. The genes are TRBV2 and TRBJ2-2; the D gene is possibly TRBD2 (5 bases). Germline CDR1 is SNHLY and CDR2 is FYNNEI. V was clipped by 4 bases and J by 2 bases, with 14 bases between them. This CDR3 has 16 residues. The CDR3 nucleotides read TGTGCCAGCAGTGTTCTGGGGAGCGGCAACACCGGGGAGCTGTTTTTT. This translates into CASSVLGSGNTGELFF.

The chain employs TRBV15 and TRBJ2-5, with D tentatively TRBD1 (6 bases). This CDR3 spans 15 amino acids. CDR1 and CDR2 (germline): LNHNV, YYDKDF (reference sequence). Trimming removed 0 bases from V and 2 bases from J, with 10 bases in between. The chain's CDR3 is CATSRDGGQQETQYF. Here the CDR3 DNA reads TGTGCCACCAGCAGAGATGGGGGCCAACAAGAGACCCAGTACTTC.